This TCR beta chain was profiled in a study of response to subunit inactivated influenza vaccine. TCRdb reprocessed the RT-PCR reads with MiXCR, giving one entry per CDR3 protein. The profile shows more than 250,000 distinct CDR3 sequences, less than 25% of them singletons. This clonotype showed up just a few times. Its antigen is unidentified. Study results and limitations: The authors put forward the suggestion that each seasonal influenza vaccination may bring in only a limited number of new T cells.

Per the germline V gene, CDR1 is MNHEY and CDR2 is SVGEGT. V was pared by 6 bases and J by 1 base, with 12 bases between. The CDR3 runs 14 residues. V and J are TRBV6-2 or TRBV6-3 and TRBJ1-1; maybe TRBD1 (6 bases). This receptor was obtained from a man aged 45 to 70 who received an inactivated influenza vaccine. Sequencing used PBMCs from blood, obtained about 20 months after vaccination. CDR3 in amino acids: CASRKGTSNTEAFF. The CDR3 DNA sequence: TGTGCCAGCAGAAAAGGGACATCGAACACTGAAGCTTTCTTT.